Listed here are 26 T cell receptor beta chains from one sample, sequenced in a study of T cell responses to AZD1222 COVID-19 vaccine. Clones were read by immunoSEQ multiplex PCR, and TCRdb kept only the in-frame ones, dropping some. The repertoire includes under 30,000 clones, about 88% of them detected once, and about 8% sits in the top ten. Sequencing used peripheral blood, obtained 28 days after the second AZD1222 dose. The receptor source for this set is an adult who received the AZD1222 COVID-19 vaccine.

The chain couples TRBV5-4 to TRBJ1-2; D ambiguous. Per the germline V gene, CDR1 is SGHNT and CDR2 is YYREEE (reference sequence). The length of the CDR3 is 15 residues. V was trimmed by 5 bases and J by 6 bases, leaving 20 bases between them. The CDR3 loop is CASRAAEYNYHGYTF. The CDR3 DNA reads TGTGCCAGCAGGGCAGCCGAATATAACTATCATGGCTACACCTTC. Using reference TRBV5-4 and TRBJ1-2 for the parts outside the CDR3, the full variable domain is ETGVTQSPTHLIKTRGQQVTLRCSSQSGHNTVSWYQQALGQGPQFIFQYYREEENGRGNFPPRFSGLQFPNYSSELNVNALELDDSALYLCASRAAEYNYHGYTFGSGTRLTVV.

The chain carries TRBV28 and TRBJ1-5; D remains unclear. The germline CDR1 and CDR2 sequences are MDHEN and SYDVKM. The V end was cut by 3 bases, the J end by 1 base, with 7 bases between. The CDR3 length is 14 residues. CDR3 amino acids: CASSLGRSNQPQHF. The CDR3 nucleotides are TGTGCCAGCAGTTTGGGCCGGAGCAATCAGCCCCAGCATTTT. Variable domain in full (rest from reference TRBV28 and TRBJ1-5): DVKVTQSSRYLVKRTGEKVFLECVQDMDHENMFWYRQDPGLGLRLIYFSYDVKMKEKGDIPEGYSVSREKKERFSLILESASTNQTSMYLCASSLGRSNQPQHFGDGTRLSIL.

The V gene is TRBV5-1, the J gene TRBJ2-6, with D possibly called TRBD1 or TRBD2 (6 bases each). The CDR3 has 17 residues. Trimming shortened V by 6 bases and J by 1 base, and 17 bases separated the two germline ends. Germline V gene sequence: CDR1 SGHRS, CDR2 YFSETQ. The CDR3 DNA is TGCGCCAGCATGGGGGGCCCCGTCTTTTCTGGGGCCAACGTCCTGACTTTC. Its translation: CASMGGPVFSGANVLTF.

The chain recombines TRBV11-3 with TRBJ2-3; 8 nucleotides match TRBD1. The junction had 15 bases not matched to a gene; V was cut back by 1 base and J by 6 bases. This CDR3 spans 18 amino acids. From germline, CDR1 is SGHNT and CDR2 YENEEA. CDR3: CASSLGTGSPPQADTQYF. DNA of the CDR3: TGTGCCAGCAGCTTAGGGACAGGGAGCCCTCCACAGGCGGATACGCAGTATTTT. The full variable domain, in which reference TRBV11-3 and TRBJ2-3 provide the parts outside the CDR3, is EAGVVQSPRYKIIEKKQPVAFWCNPISGHNTLYWYLQNLGQGPELLIRYENEEAVDDSQLPKDRFSAERLKGVDSTLKIQPAELGDSAVYLCASSLGTGSPPQADTQYFGPGTRLTVL.

The V and J genes are TRBV21-1 and TRBJ1-5; TRBD1, the D gene given by the table, was not confirmed from the DNA. TRBV21-1 is noted as a pseudogene. The CDR3 loop spans 20 amino acids. The CDR3 bases are TGTGCCAGCAGCAAAGCGCTCGTGACCAGGGGGGCTAGAAGCAATCAGCCCCAGCATTTT. Translating gives CASSKALVTRGARSNQPQHF.

The CDR3 reads CASSPGGIPDTQYF. The CDR3 bases are TGCGCCAGCAGCCCTGGAGGCATCCCAGATACGCAGTATTTT. The J gene is TRBJ2-3, the V gene TRBV5-1, with D possibly matching TRBD2 (5 bases). Trimming left V 4 bases short and J 4 bases short, with 13 bases between. This CDR3 region has 14 residues. Germline lookup yields CDR1 SGHRS and CDR2 YFSETQ.

V gene TRBV27 combines with J gene TRBJ2-7; unclear D gene. Trimming left V 2 bases short and J 1 base short, with 9 bases between. The CDR3 runs 14 residues. Germline loops: CDR1 MNHEY, CDR2 SMNVEV (reference sequence). The CDR3 reads CASSLAQHSYEQYF. The CDR3 bases are TGTGCCAGCAGTTTAGCACAGCATTCCTACGAGCAGTACTTC.

This chain connects TRBV3-1 (or the pseudogene TRBV3-2) to TRBJ1-6, with D unclear. The germline V gene encodes CDR1 LGHDT and CDR2 YNNKEL (reference sequence). This CDR3 has 11 amino acids. Trimming shortened V by 4 bases and J by 13 bases, and 8 bases separated the two germline ends. DNA for the CDR3: TGTGCCAGCAGCCTTAATAGCCCCCTCCACTTT. This gives the protein CASSLNSPLHF.

This clone was recorded only once. The gene calls are TRBV5-1 and TRBJ1-5; a weak D match, TRBD1 (5 bases). The germline V gene has CDR1 SGHRS and CDR2 YFSETQ. V was pared by 4 bases and J by 2 bases, with 10 bases between. This CDR3 has 14 amino acids. The CDR3 region is CASSADSGNQPQHF. CDR3 bases: TGCGCCAGCAGCGCAGACAGTGGCAATCAGCCCCAGCATTTT.

The V gene is TRBV5-5, the J gene TRBJ2-2, with D possibly being TRBD2 (5 bases). V was shortened by 4 bases and J by 4 bases, with 11 bases between the two germline ends. The CDR3 runs 14 residues. Germline V gene sequence: CDR1 SGHKS, CDR2 YYEKEE (reference sequence). The CDR3 nucleotides are TGTGCCAGCAGCGTCCGGACTTTCACCGGGGAGCTGTTTTTT. This sequence encodes CASSVRTFTGELFF.

The rearrangement links TRBV28 to TRBJ2-3; 12 bases line up with TRBD2. V dropped 8 bases and J dropped 5; count of bases not matched to a gene: 8. The CDR3 extends over 15 amino acids. Germline V gene lookup returns CDR1 MDHEN and CDR2 SYDVKM. Here the CDR3 DNA reads TGTGCCAGCGGGCTAGCGGGGGGGCTTGGAGATACGCAGTATTTT. Translated: CASGLAGGLGDTQYF.

The V gene is TRBV28, the J gene TRBJ2-7, with TRBD2 as a possible D gene (6 bases). Germline loops: CDR1 MDHEN, CDR2 SYDVKM. The CDR3 runs to 13 residues. Between the trimmed V and J ends, which lost 7 bases and 3 bases, there was a span of 13 bases. Here the CDR3 DNA reads TGTGCCAGCATCCCCGGGGACTTCTACGAGCAGTACTTC. Amino acids: CASIPGDFYEQYF.

The chain links TRBV5-4 to TRBJ2-7; TRBD1 matches at 11 bases. CDR3 size: 14 residues. V lost 1 base to trimming and J lost 6 bases; unmatched junction nucleotides: 3. The V gene's germline CDR1 is SGHNT and CDR2 YYREEE (reference sequence). Here the CDR3 reads CASSLRTGGPEQYF. Here the CDR3 DNA reads TGTGCCAGCAGCTTGAGGACAGGGGGCCCCGAGCAGTACTTC.

This rearrangement joins TRBV5-1 to TRBJ1-2; perhaps TRBD1 as D (6 bases). Germline CDR1 and CDR2: SGHRS and YFSETQ. The CDR3 has 14 residues. The V end lost 0 bases, the J end lost 7 bases, and 13 bases lay between the germline ends. The CDR3 region has the DNA TGCGCCAGCAGCTTGGCCAGCTTAGGGGGTGGCTACACCTTC. The encoded protein is CASSLASLGGGYTF. The variable domain in full, with the rest retrieved from reference TRBV5-1 and TRBJ1-2, is KAGVTQTPRYLIKTRGQQVTLSCSPISGHRSVSWYQQTPGQGLQFLFEYFSETQRNKGNFPGRFSGRQFSNSRSEMNVSTLELGDSALYLCASSLASLGGGYTFGSGTRLTVV.

The chain carries TRBV7-8 and TRBJ2-6; possibly TRBD2 for D (5 bases). The CDR3 has 16 amino acids. Trimming pared 7 bases from V and 4 bases from J, leaving 17 bases between. The germline V gene encodes CDR1 SGHVS and CDR2 FQNEAQ. The CDR3, as DNA: TGTGCCAGCACCGGACGGGTACTAGTCGGGGCCAACGTCCTGACTTTC. It specifies CASTGRVLVGANVLTF.

This clone showed up just once. This rearrangement joins TRBV6-5 to TRBJ1-1, with D unclear. Germline V gives CDR1 MNHEY, CDR2 SVGAGI. The ends were cut back, 4 bases at V and 1 base at J, with 16 bases in the middle. This CDR3 comprises 16 residues. CDR3 coding DNA: TGTGCCAGCAGTTTTACGGCCCCTTGGGCGAACACTGAAGCTTTCTTT. Its protein is CASSFTAPWANTEAFF.

V is TRBV25-1 and J is TRBJ2-1; tentatively, D is TRBD1 (6 bases). V was trimmed by 6 bases and J by 2 bases, leaving 14 bases between them. This CDR3 spans 15 amino acids. Germline V gene sequence: CDR1 MGHDK, CDR2 SYGVNS. The CDR3 sequence is CASRDSQGPYNEQFF. The DNA of the CDR3 is TGTGCCAGCAGGGACAGCCAGGGGCCCTACAATGAGCAGTTCTTC.

The chain is built from TRBV28 and TRBJ2-4, with TRBD2 as a possible D gene (6 bases). Trimming took off 5 bases at V and 8 bases at J, with 13 bases between the two ends. The germline V gene has CDR1 MDHEN and CDR2 SYDVKM. The CDR3 covers 13 residues. CDR3 protein: CASSLTRRDIQYF. The DNA of the CDR3 is TGTGCCAGCAGTCTTACTAGGAGGGACATTCAGTACTTC.

The chain uses TRBV6-5 and TRBJ1-1, with D maybe TRBD1 (5 bases). The germline gives CDR1 MNHEY, CDR2 SVGAGI. The germline V and J ends were trimmed by 6 bases and 0 bases, with 11 bases remaining between them. The CDR3 runs 14 residues. DNA of the CDR3: TGTGCCAGCAGGATGCGCAGGGTGAACACTGAAGCTTTCTTT. Protein: CASRMRRVNTEAFF.

The gene calls are TRBV28 and TRBJ2-5; 11 nucleotides line up with TRBD1. J lost 7 bases, V lost 3 bases, and 4 bases had no gene match. CDR3 length equals 14 residues. Germline V lookup: CDR1 MDHEN, CDR2 SYDVKM. CDR3 coding DNA: TGTGCCAGCAGTTTGGGCGGGACAGGGGGGACCCAGTACTTC. Its translation: CASSLGGTGGTQYF.

The chain links TRBV3-1 (or the pseudogene TRBV3-2) to TRBJ1-3; D is unresolved. V lost 2 bases and J 1 base, leaving 3 bases between the germline ends. This CDR3 is built from 13 residues. The germline gives CDR1 LGHDT, CDR2 YNNKEL (reference sequence). This CDR3 is CASSQRSGNTIYF. The CDR3 DNA is TGTGCCAGCAGCCAACGGTCTGGAAACACCATATATTTT.

The chain joins TRBV6-5 to TRBJ2-1; TRBD2 agrees at 13 bases. V was clipped by 5 bases and J by 9 bases; unmatched bases: 7. Germline CDR1 is MNHEY and CDR2 is SVGAGI. This CDR3 comprises 15 residues. The chain's CDR3 is CASSRGTSGNGEQFF. In nucleotides, the CDR3 is TGTGCCAGCAGTCGCGGGACTAGCGGGAATGGTGAGCAGTTCTTC.

The chain joins TRBV28 to TRBJ1-1, with 7 bases identical to TRBD1. J was trimmed by 6 bases and V by 1 base; bases with no gene match: 5. The CDR3 is made up of 14 amino acids. Germline V gene data show CDR1 as MDHEN and CDR2 as SYDVKM. The CDR3 reads CASSLLVGTAEAFF. The CDR3 DNA reads TGTGCCAGCAGTTTATTGGTAGGGACAGCTGAAGCTTTCTTT.

The chain couples TRBV28 to TRBJ2-7; unclear D gene. The germline V gene encodes CDR1 MDHEN and CDR2 SYDVKM. Trimming took 6 bases from V and 3 from J, leaving 12 bases between them. The CDR3 is 13 amino acids. The CDR3 here is CASSINTDYEQYF. The CDR3 DNA follows: TGTGCCAGCAGCATAAACACAGACTACGAGCAGTACTTC.

The chain is built from TRBV3-1 (or the pseudogene TRBV3-2) and TRBJ1-2; D is undetermined. This CDR3 is 13 amino acids long. V shed 0 bases and J shed 4 bases, with 6 bases lying between them. The germline CDR1 and CDR2 sequences are LGHDT and YNNKEL (reference sequence). This CDR3 is CASSQEPGYGYTF. Here the CDR3 DNA reads TGTGCCAGCAGCCAAGAGCCAGGCTATGGCTACACCTTC.

The chain couples TRBV6-5 to TRBJ2-7; TRBD2 is a possible D gene (7 bases). The CDR3 extends over 15 amino acids. Germline CDR1 and CDR2: MNHEY and SVGAGI. The germline V and J ends were trimmed by 5 bases and 3 bases, with 17 bases remaining between them. For the CDR3, the DNA is TGTGCCAGCAGTCACCCTAGGGGGGGCTTCTACGAGCAGTACTTC. Protein sequence: CASSHPRGGFYEQYF.